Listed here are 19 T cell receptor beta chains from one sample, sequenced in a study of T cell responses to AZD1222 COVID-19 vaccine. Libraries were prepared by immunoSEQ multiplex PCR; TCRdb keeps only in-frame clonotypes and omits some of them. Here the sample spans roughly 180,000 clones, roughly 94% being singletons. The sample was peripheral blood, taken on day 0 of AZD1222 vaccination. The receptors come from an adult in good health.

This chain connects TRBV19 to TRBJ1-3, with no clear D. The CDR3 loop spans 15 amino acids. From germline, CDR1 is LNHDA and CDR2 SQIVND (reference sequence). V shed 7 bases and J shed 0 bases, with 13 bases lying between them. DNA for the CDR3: TGTGCCAGTATTTTATCAGACGACTCTGGAAACACCATATATTTT. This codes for CASILSDDSGNTIYF.

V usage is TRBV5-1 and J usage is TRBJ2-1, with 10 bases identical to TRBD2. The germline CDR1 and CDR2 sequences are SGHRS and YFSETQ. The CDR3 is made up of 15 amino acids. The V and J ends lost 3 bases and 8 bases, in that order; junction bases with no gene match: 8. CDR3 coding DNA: TGCGCCAGCAGCTCCCAAAGCGGGAGGGCCGATGAGCAGTTCTTC. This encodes CASSSQSGRADEQFF.

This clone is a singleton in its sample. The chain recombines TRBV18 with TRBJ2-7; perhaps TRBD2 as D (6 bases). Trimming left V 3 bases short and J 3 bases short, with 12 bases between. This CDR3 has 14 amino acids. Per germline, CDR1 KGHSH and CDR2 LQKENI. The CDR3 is CASSPRDFSYEQYF. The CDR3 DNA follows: TGTGCCAGCTCACCGCGGGACTTCAGCTACGAGCAGTACTTC.

CDR3 amino acids: CASSGPGAGSYEQYF. CDR3 DNA: TGTGCCAGCAGTGGGCCGGGGGCCGGTTCCTACGAGCAGTACTTC. V usage is TRBV27 and J usage is TRBJ2-7; either TRBD1 or TRBD2 may fit D (6 bases each). The CDR3 extends over 15 amino acids. V was cut by 5 bases and J by 1 base, with 15 bases left in between. Germline loops: CDR1 MNHEY, CDR2 SMNVEV (reference sequence).

CDR3 bases: TGTGCCAGCGAGGCCTCCCTACCCGAGCAGTACTTC. This translates into CASEASLPEQYF. This chain joins TRBV6-5 and TRBJ2-7; D not certain. Germline V CDR1 and CDR2: MNHEY, SVGAGI. This CDR3 comprises 12 residues. V was pared by 8 bases and J by 6 bases, with 14 bases between.

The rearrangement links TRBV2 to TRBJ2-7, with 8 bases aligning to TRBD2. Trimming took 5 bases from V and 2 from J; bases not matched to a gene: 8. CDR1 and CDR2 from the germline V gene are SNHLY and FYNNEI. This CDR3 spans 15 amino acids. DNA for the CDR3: TGTGCCAGCAGTCCCAGCGGGAGACCCCCCTACGAGCAGTACTTC. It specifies CASSPSGRPPYEQYF.

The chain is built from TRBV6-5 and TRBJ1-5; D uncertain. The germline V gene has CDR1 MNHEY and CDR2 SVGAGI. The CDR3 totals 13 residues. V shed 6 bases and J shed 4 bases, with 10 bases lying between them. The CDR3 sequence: CASSGERNQPQHF. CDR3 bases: TGTGCCAGCAGCGGGGAGAGGAATCAGCCCCAGCATTTT.

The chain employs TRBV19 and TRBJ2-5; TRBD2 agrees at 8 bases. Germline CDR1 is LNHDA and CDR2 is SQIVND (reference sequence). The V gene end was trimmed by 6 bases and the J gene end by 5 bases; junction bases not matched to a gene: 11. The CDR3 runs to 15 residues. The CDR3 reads CASSPGGASGETQYF. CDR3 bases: TGTGCCAGTAGCCCGGGGGGGGCGTCGGGTGAGACCCAGTACTTC.

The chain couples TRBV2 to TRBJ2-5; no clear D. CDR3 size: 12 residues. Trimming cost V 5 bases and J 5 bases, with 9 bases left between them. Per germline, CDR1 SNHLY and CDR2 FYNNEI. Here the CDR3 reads CASSPETETQYF. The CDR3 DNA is TGTGCCAGCAGTCCGGAAACGGAGACCCAGTACTTC.

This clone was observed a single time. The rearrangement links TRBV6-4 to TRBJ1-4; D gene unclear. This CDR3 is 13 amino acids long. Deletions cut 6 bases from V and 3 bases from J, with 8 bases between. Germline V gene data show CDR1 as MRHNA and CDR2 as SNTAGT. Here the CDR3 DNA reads TGTGCCAGCAGGGGAAGAGCTAATGAAAAACTGTTTTTT. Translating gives CASRGRANEKLFF.

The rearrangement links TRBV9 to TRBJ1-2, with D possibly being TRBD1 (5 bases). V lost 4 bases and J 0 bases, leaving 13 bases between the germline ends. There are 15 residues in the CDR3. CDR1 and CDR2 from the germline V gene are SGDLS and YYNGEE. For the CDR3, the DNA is TGTGCCAGCAGCCCCTCTGGGGGGGCTAACTATGGCTACACCTTC. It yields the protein CASSPSGGANYGYTF.

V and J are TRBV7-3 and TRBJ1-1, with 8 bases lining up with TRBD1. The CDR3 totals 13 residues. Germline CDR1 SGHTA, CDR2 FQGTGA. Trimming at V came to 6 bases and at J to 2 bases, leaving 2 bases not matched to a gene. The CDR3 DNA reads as TGTGCCAGCAGGGACAGGGTCAACACTGAAGCTTTCTTT. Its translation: CASRDRVNTEAFF.

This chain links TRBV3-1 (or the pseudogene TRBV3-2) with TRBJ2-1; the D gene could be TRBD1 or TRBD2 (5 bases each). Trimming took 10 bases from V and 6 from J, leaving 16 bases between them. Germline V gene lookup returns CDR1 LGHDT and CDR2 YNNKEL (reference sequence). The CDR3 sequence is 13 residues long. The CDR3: CATGDVGPNEQFF. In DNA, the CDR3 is TGTGCCACCGGGGACGTAGGCCCCAATGAGCAGTTCTTC.

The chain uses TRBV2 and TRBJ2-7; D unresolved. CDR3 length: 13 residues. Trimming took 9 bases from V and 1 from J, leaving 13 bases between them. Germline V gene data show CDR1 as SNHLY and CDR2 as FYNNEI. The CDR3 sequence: CASKPTTSYEQYF. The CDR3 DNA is TGTGCCAGTAAACCAACGACTTCCTACGAGCAGTACTTC.

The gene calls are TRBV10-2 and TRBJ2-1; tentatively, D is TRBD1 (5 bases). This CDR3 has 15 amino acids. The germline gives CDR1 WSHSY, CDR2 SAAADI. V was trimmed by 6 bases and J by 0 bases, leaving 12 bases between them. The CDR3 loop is CASSVNRRSYNEQFF. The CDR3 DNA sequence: TGCGCCAGCAGCGTTAACAGGCGCTCCTACAATGAGCAGTTCTTC.

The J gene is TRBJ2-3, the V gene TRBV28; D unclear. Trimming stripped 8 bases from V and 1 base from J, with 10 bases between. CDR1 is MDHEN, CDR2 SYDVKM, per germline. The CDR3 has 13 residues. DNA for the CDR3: TGTGCCAGCCTCGTCCCGGGCACAGATACGCAGTATTTT. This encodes CASLVPGTDTQYF. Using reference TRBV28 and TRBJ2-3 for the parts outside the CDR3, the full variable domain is DVKVTQSSRYLVKRTGEKVFLECVQDMDHENMFWYRQDPGLGLRLIYFSYDVKMKEKGDIPEGYSVSREKKERFSLILESASTNQTSMYLCASLVPGTDTQYFGPGTRLTVL.

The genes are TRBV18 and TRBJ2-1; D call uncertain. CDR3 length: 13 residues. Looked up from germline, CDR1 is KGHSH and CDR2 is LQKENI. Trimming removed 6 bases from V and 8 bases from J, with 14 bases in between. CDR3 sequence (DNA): TGTGCCAGCTCCGAGGACCTTCTGGATGAGCAGTTCTTC. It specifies CASSEDLLDEQFF.

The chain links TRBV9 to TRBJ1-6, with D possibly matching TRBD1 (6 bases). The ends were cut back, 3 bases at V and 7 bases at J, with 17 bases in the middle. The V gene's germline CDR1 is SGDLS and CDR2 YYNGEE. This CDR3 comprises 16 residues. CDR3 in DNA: TGTGCCAGCAGCGACCCCCCAGGCGGGGGCAATTCACCCCTCCACTTT. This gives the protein CASSDPPGGGNSPLHF.

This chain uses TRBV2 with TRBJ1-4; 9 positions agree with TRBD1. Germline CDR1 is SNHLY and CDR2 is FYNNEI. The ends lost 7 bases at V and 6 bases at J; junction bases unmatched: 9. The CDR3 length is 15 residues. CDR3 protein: CASTSRTGEYEKLFF. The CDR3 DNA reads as TGTGCCAGCACCTCCCGGACAGGGGAGTATGAAAAACTGTTTTTT. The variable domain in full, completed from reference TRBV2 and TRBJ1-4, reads EPEVTQTPSHQVTQMGQEVILRCVPISNHLYFYWYRQILGQKVEFLVSFYNNEISEKSEIFDDQFSVERPDGSNFTLKIRSTKLEDSAMYFCASTSRTGEYEKLFFGSGTQLSVL.